The 13 T cell receptor beta chains below come from one sample, sequenced in a study of immune evolution from preneoplasia to lung adenocarcinoma. This table comes from immunoSEQ multiplex PCR, and its TCRdb copy is limited to in-frame clones, with some not included. The data show roughly 6,700 clones, roughly 82% seen once. Sequences were obtained from FFPE lung adenocarcinoma in situ tissue. The receptors come from a donor at least 70 years old with lung adenocarcinoma.

The count of this clone is one. The chain employs TRBV5-5 and TRBJ2-7, with D possibly matching TRBD1 (7 bases). V lost 6 bases to trimming and J lost 4 bases, with 17 bases between them. The CDR3 is 14 residues long. The germline gives CDR1 SGHKS, CDR2 YYEKEE (reference sequence). In nucleotides, the CDR3 is TGTGCCAGCACCCTCAGGGGGGTTTTGTACGAGCAGTACTTC. Its protein is CASTLRGVLYEQYF.

The chain links TRBV30 to TRBJ2-7, with D uncertain. Germline values: CDR1 GTSNPN, CDR2 SVGIG (reference sequence). The ends were cut back, 1 base at V and 1 base at J, with 2 bases in the middle. The CDR3 is made up of 11 amino acids. The CDR3 DNA is TGTGCCTGGAGTGAGTCCTACGAGCAGTACTTC. It yields the protein CAWSESYEQYF. Full variable domain (remainder filled in from reference TRBV30 and TRBJ2-7): SQTIHQWPATLVQPVGSPLSLECTVEGTSNPNLYWYRQAAGRGLQLLFYSVGIGQISSEVPQNLSASRPQDRQFILSSKKLLLSDSGFYLCAWSESYEQYFGPGTRLTVT.

This clone has a single count. J is TRBJ1-2 and V is TRBV7-9; unclear D gene. Germline-derived CDR1 and CDR2 are SEHNR and FQNEAQ (reference sequence). The length of the CDR3 is 14 residues. V was shortened by 1 base and J by 2 bases, with 8 bases between the two germline ends. The CDR3 region is CASSLGLSNYGYTF. The CDR3 DNA is TGTGCCAGCAGCTTAGGTCTCAGCAACTATGGCTACACCTTC.

V gene TRBV6-1 combines with J gene TRBJ1-2; 8 positions agree with TRBD1. Germline V gene sequence: CDR1 MNHNS, CDR2 SASEGT. CDR3 length: 16 residues. V was pared by 4 bases and J by 2 bases, with 9 bases of the junction left unmatched. CDR3 DNA sequence: TGTGCCAGCAGTGCCCCCGGGACAGGAGGCAACTATGGCTACACCTTC. It is translated as CASSAPGTGGNYGYTF.

This clone occurred a few times. J is TRBJ2-3 and V is TRBV5-1, with TRBD2 identical over 13 bases. This CDR3 spans 17 amino acids. Germline values: CDR1 SGHRS, CDR2 YFSETQ. V was pared by 3 bases and J by 0 bases, with 4 bases of the junction left unmatched. In DNA form, the CDR3 reads TGCGCCAGCAGCTGGGGGGGACTAGCGGGGAGCACAGATACGCAGTATTTT. Its protein is CASSWGGLAGSTDTQYF. The complete variable domain, with remaining parts taken from reference TRBV5-1 and TRBJ2-3, reads KAGVTQTPRYLIKTRGQQVTLSCSPISGHRSVSWYQQTPGQGLQFLFEYFSETQRNKGNFPGRFSGRQFSNSRSEMNVSTLELGDSALYLCASSWGGLAGSTDTQYFGPGTRLTVL.

This clone was counted only a few times. The chain joins TRBV9 to TRBJ2-5; D is perhaps TRBD1 (6 bases). Germline V gene lookup returns CDR1 SGDLS and CDR2 YYNGEE. Trimming removed 0 bases from V and 5 bases from J, with 14 bases in between. The CDR3 runs to 15 residues. CDR3 sequence: CASSVGDGGGETQYF. Here the CDR3 DNA reads TGTGCCAGCAGCGTAGGTGATGGGGGCGGTGAGACCCAGTACTTC.

V is TRBV29-1 and J is TRBJ2-5; no firm D call. The J call is in doubt because the DNA end fits TRBJ2-7 better. This CDR3 spans 13 amino acids. Germline assignment: CDR1 SQVTM and CDR2 ANQGSEA. This CDR3 is CSVRTSSSYEQYF. CDR3 nucleotides: TGCAGCGTTAGAACATCCAGCTCCTACGAGCAGTACTTC.

The V and J genes are TRBV7-9 and TRBJ2-7, with unresolved D. Deletions cut 3 bases from V and 6 bases from J, with 9 bases between. The CDR3 is 12 amino acids. Germline CDR1 reads SEHNR; CDR2 reads FQNEAQ (reference sequence). The CDR3 nucleotides are TGTGCCAGCAGCTTTTTAGATGGCGAGCAGTACTTC. Translation: CASSFLDGEQYF.

This clone was seen a handful of times. The chain links TRBV5-1 to TRBJ1-3; TRBD1 matches at 7 bases. Germline V gives CDR1 SGHRS, CDR2 YFSETQ. CDR3 length: 16 residues. V was clipped by 4 bases and J by 2 bases; unmatched bases: 9. The CDR3 sequence: CASSHGTALAGNTIYF. The CDR3 nucleotides read TGCGCCAGCAGCCACGGGACAGCGTTAGCTGGAAACACCATATATTTT.

The chain uses TRBV19 and TRBJ2-1, with 10 bases aligning to TRBD2. The CDR3 runs to 17 residues. Trimming at V came to 9 bases and at J to 8 bases, leaving 19 bases not matched to a gene. Per germline, CDR1 LNHDA and CDR2 SQIVND (reference sequence). The CDR3 is CASTLLAGRGHKDEQFF. CDR3 DNA: TGTGCCAGCACCCTACTAGCGGGAAGGGGACACAAAGATGAGCAGTTCTTC.

The V and J genes are TRBV6-1 and TRBJ1-2; 8 nucleotides match TRBD1. Germline CDR1 reads MNHNS; CDR2 reads SASEGT. With V trimmed by 6 bases and J by 3 bases, 9 bases remained unmatched. The CDR3 consists of 15 residues. The CDR3 loop reads CASRIRQGQDYGYTF. DNA for the CDR3: TGTGCCAGCAGGATCCGACAGGGACAGGACTATGGCTACACCTTC.

The chain carries TRBV2 and TRBJ2-3, with D possibly matching TRBD1 (5 bases). Germline-derived CDR1 and CDR2 are SNHLY and FYNNEI. The V and J ends lost 7 bases and 2 bases respectively, with 7 bases between them. The CDR3 is made up of 12 amino acids. The CDR3 protein is CASNRHTDTQYF. The CDR3 DNA sequence: TGTGCCAGCAACAGGCACACAGATACGCAGTATTTT.

The rearrangement uses TRBV5-8 and TRBJ1-1; D perhaps matches TRBD1 (6 bases). With 4 bases removed from V and 4 bases from J, the gap between germline ends came to 11 bases. The CDR3 has 13 amino acids. CDR1 is SGHTS, CDR2 YDEGEE, per germline. The CDR3 coding sequence is TGTGCCAGCAGCAAAAACAGGGCCACTGAAGCTTTCTTT. Protein product: CASSKNRATEAFF.